Presented here are 3 T cell receptor beta chains from one specimen sequenced in a study of cytomegalovirus exposure and HLA in healthy donors. With 60 Vbeta and 13 Jbeta primers, the PCR was carried out. Only in-frame clones appear in the TCRdb table, and some are missing; sequencing was by immunoSEQ multiplex PCR. The data contain 95,000 to 100,000 clones, about 80% of them singletons. Sequences were obtained from PBMCs. The receptors shown here come from a man between 35 and 55 years old in good health and CMV-seronegative.

This clone was counted only a few times. The chain joins TRBV7-3 to TRBJ2-2, with D maybe TRBD2 (5 bases). Trimming shortened V by 1 base and J by 8 bases, and 17 bases separated the two germline ends. The V gene's germline CDR1 is SGHTA and CDR2 FQGTGA. The CDR3 sequence is 16 residues long. DNA for the CDR3: TGTGCCAGCAGCTTAAGCCCACCTGGGAGTTCAGGGGAGCTGTTTTTT. Amino acids: CASSLSPPGSSGELFF.

This clone occurred once. The rearrangement joins TRBV6-5 to TRBJ2-1, with TRBD1 as a possible D gene (8 bases). The CDR3 contains 16 residues. Trimming pared 4 bases from V and 1 base from J, leaving 14 bases between. The germline gives CDR1 MNHEY, CDR2 SVGAGI. The CDR3 is CASSSQGGGSYNEQFF. CDR3 bases: TGTGCCAGCAGTTCACAGGGGGGGGGTTCCTACAATGAGCAGTTCTTC.

This clone was found once. The chain links TRBV4-3 to TRBJ2-1; D not resolved. Trimming took off 0 bases at V and 3 bases at J, with 9 bases between the two ends. CDR3 length equals 15 residues. The germline gives CDR1 LGHNA, CDR2 YSLEER. The CDR3, as DNA: TGCGCCAGCAGCCAAGAGAGGCAGAGCTACAATGAGCAGTTCTTC. It specifies CASSQERQSYNEQFF.